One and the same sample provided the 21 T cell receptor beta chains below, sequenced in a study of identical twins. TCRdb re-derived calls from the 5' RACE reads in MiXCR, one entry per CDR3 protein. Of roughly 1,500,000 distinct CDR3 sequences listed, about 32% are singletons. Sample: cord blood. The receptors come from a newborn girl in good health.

CDR3 nucleotides: TGCAGTGCTGCCGGGACAGGGGACTCCTACGAGCAGTACTTC. Translated: CSAAGTGDSYEQYF. The rearrangement links TRBV20-1 to TRBJ2-7; 10 nucleotides match TRBD1. The CDR3 runs 14 residues. The V gene end was trimmed by 5 bases and the J gene end by 0 bases; junction bases not matched to a gene: 4. Germline-derived CDR1 and CDR2 are DFQATT and SNEGSKA (reference sequence).

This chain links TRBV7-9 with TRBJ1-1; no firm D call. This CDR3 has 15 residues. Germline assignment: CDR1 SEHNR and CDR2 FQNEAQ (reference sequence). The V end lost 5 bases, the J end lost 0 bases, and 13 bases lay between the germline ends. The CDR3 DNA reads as TGTGCCAGCAGCCCCCCCTATGCCATGAACACTGAAGCTTTCTTT. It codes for CASSPPYAMNTEAFF.

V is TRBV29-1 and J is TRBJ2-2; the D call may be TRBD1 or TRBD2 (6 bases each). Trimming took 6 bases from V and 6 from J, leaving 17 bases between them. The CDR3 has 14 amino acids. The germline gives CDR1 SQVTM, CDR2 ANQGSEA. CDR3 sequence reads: CSVGDRRGSGELFF. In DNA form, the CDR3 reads TGCAGCGTCGGCGACAGGAGGGGCTCCGGGGAGCTGTTTTTT.

This chain's CDR3 is CAISKQGLNTEAFF. CDR3 sequence (DNA): TGTGCCATCAGCAAACAGGGGCTGAACACTGAAGCTTTCTTT. The chain recombines TRBV10-3 with TRBJ1-1; 7 bases match TRBD1. J was trimmed by 0 bases and V by 6 bases; bases with no gene match: 4. Germline CDR1 ENHRY, CDR2 SYGVKD. CDR3 length: 14 amino acids.

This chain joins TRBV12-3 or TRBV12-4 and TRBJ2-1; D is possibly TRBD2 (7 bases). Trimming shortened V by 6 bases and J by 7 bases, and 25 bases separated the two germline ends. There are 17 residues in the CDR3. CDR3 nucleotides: TGTGCCAGCAGCCCGAGGTTGATACGGGGAGGGGGGAATGAGCAGTTCTTC. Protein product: CASSPRLIRGGGNEQFF.

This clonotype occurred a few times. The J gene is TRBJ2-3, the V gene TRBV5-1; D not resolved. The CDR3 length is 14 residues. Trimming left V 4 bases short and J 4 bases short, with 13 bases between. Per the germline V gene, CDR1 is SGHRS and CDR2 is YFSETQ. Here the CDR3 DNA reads TGCGCCAGCAGCCCGGAAGGAGACCCAGATACGCAGTATTTT. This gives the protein CASSPEGDPDTQYF.

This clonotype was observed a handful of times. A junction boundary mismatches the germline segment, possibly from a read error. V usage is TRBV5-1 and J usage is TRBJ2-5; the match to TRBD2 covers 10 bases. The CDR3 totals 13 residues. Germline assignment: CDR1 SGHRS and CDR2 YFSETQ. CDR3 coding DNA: TGTGCTAGTGGTTTAGCGGGGGGAGAGACCCAGTACTTC. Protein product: CASGLAGGETQYF.

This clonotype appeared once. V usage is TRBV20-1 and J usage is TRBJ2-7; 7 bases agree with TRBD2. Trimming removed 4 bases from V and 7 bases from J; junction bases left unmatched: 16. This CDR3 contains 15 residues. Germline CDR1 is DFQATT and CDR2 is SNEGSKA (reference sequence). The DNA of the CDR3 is TGCAGTGCTAACCGGGGGGTAAATACCTACAATGAGCAGTACTTC. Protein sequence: CSANRGVNTYNEQYF.

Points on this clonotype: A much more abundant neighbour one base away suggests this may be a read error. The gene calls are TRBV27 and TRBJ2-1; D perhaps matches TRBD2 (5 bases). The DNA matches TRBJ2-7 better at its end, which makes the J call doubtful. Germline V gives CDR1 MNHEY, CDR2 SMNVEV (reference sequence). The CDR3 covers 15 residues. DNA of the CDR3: TGTGCCAGCAGCCTACTAGGGCCCTCCTACAATGAGCAGTACTTC. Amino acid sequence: CASSLLGPSYNEQYF.

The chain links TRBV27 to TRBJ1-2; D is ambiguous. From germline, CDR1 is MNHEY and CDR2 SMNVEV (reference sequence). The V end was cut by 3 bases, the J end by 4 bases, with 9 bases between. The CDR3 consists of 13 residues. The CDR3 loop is CASSFKKGYGYTF. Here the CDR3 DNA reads TGTGCCAGCAGTTTTAAAAAGGGCTATGGCTACACCTTC.

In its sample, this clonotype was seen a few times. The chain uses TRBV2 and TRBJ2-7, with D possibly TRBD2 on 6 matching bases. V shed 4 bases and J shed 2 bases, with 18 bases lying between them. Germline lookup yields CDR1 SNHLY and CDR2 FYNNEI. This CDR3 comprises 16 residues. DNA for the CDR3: TGTGCCAGCAGTGGGGCCTCTAGCGATTTTCCCTACGAGCAGTACTTC. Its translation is CASSGASSDFPYEQYF. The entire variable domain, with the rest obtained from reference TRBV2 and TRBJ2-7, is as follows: EPEVTQTPSHQVTQMGQEVILRCVPISNHLYFYWYRQILGQKVEFLVSFYNNEISEKSEIFDDQFSVERPDGSNFTLKIRSTKLEDSAMYFCASSGASSDFPYEQYFGPGTRLTVT.

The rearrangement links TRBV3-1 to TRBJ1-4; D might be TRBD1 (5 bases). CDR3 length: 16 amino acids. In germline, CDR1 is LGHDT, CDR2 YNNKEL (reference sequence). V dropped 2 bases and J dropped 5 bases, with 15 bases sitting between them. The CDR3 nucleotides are TGTGCCAGCAGCCAAACGTGGCTGGCAGGGAATGAAAAACTGTTTTTT. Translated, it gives CASSQTWLAGNEKLFF.

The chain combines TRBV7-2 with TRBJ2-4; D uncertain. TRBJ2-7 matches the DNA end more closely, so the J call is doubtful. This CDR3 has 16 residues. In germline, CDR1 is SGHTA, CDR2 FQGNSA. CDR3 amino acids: CASSLAHISGLDEQYF. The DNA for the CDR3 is TGTGCCAGCAGCTTAGCGCACATATCCGGGTTGGACGAGCAGTACTTC.

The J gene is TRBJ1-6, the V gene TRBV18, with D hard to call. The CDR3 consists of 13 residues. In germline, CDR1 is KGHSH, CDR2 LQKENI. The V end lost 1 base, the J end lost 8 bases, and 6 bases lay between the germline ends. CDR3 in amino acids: CASSPRGYSPLHF. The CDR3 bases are TGTGCCAGCTCACCACGCGGGTATTCACCCCTCCACTTT.

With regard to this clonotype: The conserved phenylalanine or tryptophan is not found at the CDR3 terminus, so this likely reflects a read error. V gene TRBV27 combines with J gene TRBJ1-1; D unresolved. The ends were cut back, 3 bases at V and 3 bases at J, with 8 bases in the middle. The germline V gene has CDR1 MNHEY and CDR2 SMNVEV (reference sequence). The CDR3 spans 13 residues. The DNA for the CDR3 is TGTGCCAGCAGTTTGCAGGAATACACTGAAGCTTTCTTA. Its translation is CASSLQEYTEAFL.

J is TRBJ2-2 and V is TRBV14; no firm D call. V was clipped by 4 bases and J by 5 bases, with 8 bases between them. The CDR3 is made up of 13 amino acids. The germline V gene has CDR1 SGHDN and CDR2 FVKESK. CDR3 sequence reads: CASSRQSTGELFF. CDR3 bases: TGTGCCAGCAGCCGCCAATCGACCGGGGAGCTGTTTTTT.

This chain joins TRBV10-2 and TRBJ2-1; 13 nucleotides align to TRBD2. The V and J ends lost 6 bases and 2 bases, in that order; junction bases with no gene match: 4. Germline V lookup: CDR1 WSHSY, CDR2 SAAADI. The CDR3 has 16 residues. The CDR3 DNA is TGCGCCAGCAGACGGACTAGCGGGGGCACCTACAATGAGCAGTTCTTC. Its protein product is CASRRTSGGTYNEQFF.

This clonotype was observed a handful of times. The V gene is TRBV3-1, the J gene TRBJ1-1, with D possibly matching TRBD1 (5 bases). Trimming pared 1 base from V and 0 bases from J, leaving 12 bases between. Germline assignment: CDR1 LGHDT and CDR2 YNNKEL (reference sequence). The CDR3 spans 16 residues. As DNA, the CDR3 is TGTGCCAGCAGCCAAGGGGGACGGATTATGAACACTGAAGCTTTCTTT. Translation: CASSQGGRIMNTEAFF.

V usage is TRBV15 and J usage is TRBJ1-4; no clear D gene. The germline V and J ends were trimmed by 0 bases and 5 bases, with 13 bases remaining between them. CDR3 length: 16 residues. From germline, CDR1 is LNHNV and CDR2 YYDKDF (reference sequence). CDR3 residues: CATSRDWSTYNEKLFF. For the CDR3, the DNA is TGTGCCACCAGCAGAGATTGGTCAACCTACAATGAAAAACTGTTTTTT.

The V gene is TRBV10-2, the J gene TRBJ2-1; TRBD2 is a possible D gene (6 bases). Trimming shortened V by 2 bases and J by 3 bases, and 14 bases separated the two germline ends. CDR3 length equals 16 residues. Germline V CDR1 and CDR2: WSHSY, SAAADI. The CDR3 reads CASSEESAGIYNEQFF. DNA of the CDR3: TGCGCCAGCAGTGAGGAGTCAGCGGGCATCTACAATGAGCAGTTCTTC.

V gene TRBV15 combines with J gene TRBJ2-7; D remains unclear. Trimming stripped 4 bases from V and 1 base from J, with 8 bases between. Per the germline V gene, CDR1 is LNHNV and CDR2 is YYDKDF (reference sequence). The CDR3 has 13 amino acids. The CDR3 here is CATSTEGSYEQYF. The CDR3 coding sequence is TGTGCCACCAGCACAGAAGGTTCCTACGAGCAGTACTTC.